Listed below are T cell receptor beta chains from one sample, sequenced in a study of T-cell reconstitution after alpha-beta-depleted transplantation in children. Using its own MiXCR run on the PCR reads, TCRdb lists one record per CDR3 protein. The table shows fewer than 550,000 distinct CDR3 sequences, with roughly a tenth occurring only once. The material was PBMCs, obtained before TCRalphabeta/CD19-depleted stem cell transplant. Receptors originate from a child aged 2-15 years with inherited bone marrow failure, due to receive a stem cell transplant. CDR3s include the opening cysteine and the closing phenylalanine or tryptophan. The order of the fields is clone size, J gene, D gene, V gene, CDR3 protein, CDR3 DNA. The D gene is left open where the match is weak. Not all rows give a size; the values are once, few, many and, for expanded clones, a class.

clone_size: many; j_call: TRBJ1-5; d_call: NA; v_call: TRBV12-3/TRBV12-4; cdr3_aa: CASSSGGRGSLGPQHF; cdr3_nt: TGTGCCAGCAGTTCCGGAGGCAGGGGCTCTTTAGGGCCCCAGCATTTT
clone_size: many; j_call: TRBJ2-1; d_call: NA; v_call: TRBV24-1; cdr3_aa: CATSETTYNEQFF; cdr3_nt: TGTGCCACCAGTGAGACCACCTACAATGAGCAGTTCTTC
clone_size: NA; j_call: TRBJ2-6; d_call: TRBD1; v_call: TRBV11-3; cdr3_aa: CASSTGTGTGANVLTF; cdr3_nt: TGTGCCAGCAGCACAGGGACAGGGACCGGGGCCAACGTCCTGACTTTC
clone_size: many; j_call: TRBJ1-4; d_call: NA; v_call: TRBV4-3; cdr3_aa: CASSQDAGGNNEKLFF; cdr3_nt: TGCGCCAGCAGCCAAGACGCCGGGGGGAATAATGAAAAACTGTTTTTT
clone_size: NA; j_call: TRBJ2-7; d_call: NA; v_call: TRBV7-9; cdr3_aa: CASSLAYGVYEQYF; cdr3_nt: TGTGCCAGCAGCTTAGCGTACGGCGTTTACGAGCAGTACTTC
clone_size: many; j_call: TRBJ2-3; d_call: TRBD2; v_call: TRBV15; cdr3_aa: CATSNSSGRMTDTQYF; cdr3_nt: TGTGCCACCAGCAATAGTAGCGGGAGGATGACAGATACGCAGTATTTT
clone_size: few; j_call: TRBJ2-1; d_call: NA; v_call: TRBV28; cdr3_aa: CASSLWGGGQLFF; cdr3_nt: TGTGCCAGCAGTTTATGGGGAGGGGGACAGTTGTTCTTC
clone_size: many; j_call: TRBJ2-2; d_call: NA; v_call: TRBV5-1; cdr3_aa: CASRFSGNTGELFF; cdr3_nt: TGCGCCAGCAGATTCAGCGGGAACACCGGGGAGCTGTTTTTT
clone_size: many; j_call: TRBJ2-2; d_call: NA; v_call: TRBV10-3; cdr3_aa: CAIGDTARNTGELFF; cdr3_nt: TGTGCCATCGGGGACACAGCGAGGAACACCGGGGAGCTGTTTTTT
clone_size: many; j_call: TRBJ2-7; d_call: NA; v_call: TRBV3-1; cdr3_aa: CASSQDSGASYEQYF; cdr3_nt: TGTGCCAGCAGCCAAGATTCGGGGGCATCCTACGAGCAGTACTTC
clone_size: NA; j_call: TRBJ2-2; d_call: NA; v_call: TRBV20-1; cdr3_aa: CSARSGVYTGELFF; cdr3_nt: TGCAGTGCTAGGTCGGGTGTGTACACCGGGGAGCTGTTTTTT
clone_size: many; j_call: TRBJ2-7; d_call: NA; v_call: TRBV29-1; cdr3_aa: CSVALDRYEQYF; cdr3_nt: TGCAGCGTCGCACTCGACAGATACGAGCAGTACTTC
clone_size: NA; j_call: TRBJ1-2; d_call: NA; v_call: TRBV30; cdr3_aa: CAWSPPEGSGVGYTF; cdr3_nt: TGTGCCTGGAGTCCACCTGAGGGGAGTGGGGTTGGCTACACCTTC
clone_size: many; j_call: TRBJ2-4; d_call: TRBD2; v_call: TRBV4-3; cdr3_aa: CASSQDYGRGRNIQYF; cdr3_nt: TGCGCCAGCAGCCAAGATTACGGGAGGGGCAGGAACATTCAGTACTTC
clone_size: NA; j_call: TRBJ2-1; d_call: NA; v_call: TRBV5-1; cdr3_aa: CASSPGQSSYNEQFF; cdr3_nt: TGCGCCAGCAGCCCCGGACAGAGCTCCTACAATGAGCAGTTCTTC
clone_size: many; j_call: TRBJ2-3; d_call: NA; v_call: TRBV6-5; cdr3_aa: CASSYVGVTDTQYF; cdr3_nt: TGTGCCAGCAGTTACGTCGGGGTCACAGATACGCAGTATTTT
clone_size: many; j_call: TRBJ1-5; d_call: NA; v_call: TRBV9; cdr3_aa: CASSVDMDQPQHF; cdr3_nt: TGTGCCAGCAGCGTAGACATGGACCAGCCCCAGCATTTT
clone_size: many; j_call: TRBJ2-7; d_call: NA; v_call: TRBV9; cdr3_aa: CASSVGVGSRSYEQYF; cdr3_nt: TGTGCCAGCAGCGTAGGGGTCGGGAGCCGTTCCTACGAGCAGTACTTC
clone_size: many; j_call: TRBJ2-7; d_call: TRBD2; v_call: TRBV10-3; cdr3_aa: CAISEWVPGTTTYEQYF; cdr3_nt: TGTGCCATCAGTGAGTGGGTCCCCGGGACTACCACCTACGAGCAGTACTTC
clone_size: NA; j_call: TRBJ2-1; d_call: TRBD2; v_call: TRBV11-2; cdr3_aa: CASSLASGLSNGEQFF; cdr3_nt: TGTGCCAGCAGCTTAGCTAGCGGGCTTTCGAATGGCGAGCAGTTCTTC
clone_size: NA; j_call: TRBJ1-2; d_call: NA; v_call: TRBV18; cdr3_aa: CASSPSDSTNYGYTF; cdr3_nt: TGTGCCAGCTCACCCTCGGACAGCACTAACTATGGCTACACCTTC
clone_size: many; j_call: TRBJ2-7; d_call: NA; v_call: TRBV9; cdr3_aa: CASSVEDSSYEQYF; cdr3_nt: TGTGCCAGCAGCGTAGAGGACAGCTCCTACGAGCAGTACTTC
clone_size: many; j_call: TRBJ2-1; d_call: TRBD2; v_call: TRBV6-1; cdr3_aa: CASRPGTRQSAEQFF; cdr3_nt: TGTGCCAGCAGACCCGGGACTAGACAATCTGCCGAGCAGTTCTTC
clone_size: many; j_call: TRBJ2-5; d_call: NA; v_call: TRBV12-3/TRBV12-4; cdr3_aa: CASSFRGYQETQYF; cdr3_nt: TGTGCCAGCAGTTTTAGAGGGTACCAAGAGACCCAGTACTTC
clone_size: NA; j_call: TRBJ1-3; d_call: TRBD1; v_call: TRBV7-9; cdr3_aa: CASSSSPWTGTGNTIYF; cdr3_nt: TGTGCCAGCAGCTCTAGCCCCTGGACAGGGACAGGAAACACCATATATTTT
clone_size: NA; j_call: TRBJ2-7; d_call: NA; v_call: TRBV9; cdr3_aa: CASSVGADPDYEQYF; cdr3_nt: TGTGCCAGCAGCGTAGGGGCAGACCCCGACTACGAGCAGTACTTC
clone_size: many; j_call: TRBJ2-7; d_call: NA; v_call: TRBV18; cdr3_aa: CASSPTLDEQYF; cdr3_nt: TGTGCCAGCTCACCAACCCTTGACGAGCAGTACTTC
clone_size: many; j_call: TRBJ2-1; d_call: NA; v_call: TRBV20-1; cdr3_aa: CSALQGGTRFINEQFF; cdr3_nt: TGCAGTGCGCTCCAGGGGGGGACTAGGTTCATCAATGAGCAGTTCTTC
clone_size: many; j_call: TRBJ2-7; d_call: TRBD1; v_call: TRBV5-1; cdr3_aa: CASSLGDRLRTYEQYF; cdr3_nt: TGCGCCAGCAGCTTGGGGGACAGGCTCCGTACCTACGAGCAGTACTTC
clone_size: many; j_call: TRBJ2-7; d_call: NA; v_call: TRBV7-2; cdr3_aa: CASSLRAERPYEQYF; cdr3_nt: TGTGCCAGCAGCTTACGCGCTGAAAGACCCTACGAGCAGTACTTC
clone_size: many; j_call: TRBJ2-5; d_call: TRBD2; v_call: TRBV7-6; cdr3_aa: CASGEGYQETQYF; cdr3_nt: TGTGCCAGCGGGGAGGGGTACCAAGAGACCCAGTACTTC
clone_size: many; j_call: TRBJ2-5; d_call: NA; v_call: TRBV7-9; cdr3_aa: CASSLYFGSSETQYF; cdr3_nt: TGTGCCAGCAGCCTATACTTCGGATCCTCAGAGACCCAGTACTTC
clone_size: NA; j_call: TRBJ1-5; d_call: NA; v_call: TRBV9; cdr3_aa: CASSVATGQPQHF; cdr3_nt: TGTGCCAGCAGCGTAGCGACGGGTCAGCCCCAGCATTTT